A selection of T cell receptor beta chains follows, all from one sample in a study of PD-L1 blockade in urothelial cancer. The protocol was immunoSEQ multiplex PCR, while the TCRdb copy is restricted to in-frame clones and leaves out a portion. The table has 65,000 to 90,000 clones, 84% seen once; the top ten hold 9.2%. The starting material was PBMCs, obtained around atezolizumab (anti-PD-L1) treatment. These receptors came from a woman between 70 and 85 years old with urothelial cancer. Each CDR3 is given with its conserved first and last residue. The order of the fields is D gene, V gene, clone size, J gene, CDR3 DNA, CDR3 protein. A D gene is named only where the DNA matches it firmly. Only some rows state a clone size, as once, few, many or a class for expanded clones.

-	TRBV4-3	-	TRBJ1-2	TGCGCCAGCAGCCAAGATCATACAGGGAACTATGGCTACACCTTC	CASSQDHTGNYGYTF
-	TRBV9	-	TRBJ1-6	TGTGCCAGCAGCGTAGAATCCGGGGGTGAATCACCCCTCCACTTT	CASSVESGGESPLHF
-	TRBV28	-	TRBJ1-2	TGTGCCAGCAGTTTATGGGACTCCCGAGCGTATGGCTACACCTTC	CASSLWDSRAYGYTF
TRBD1	TRBV5-1	once	TRBJ1-3	TGCGCCAGCAGCTCGGGACAGGGAGGAAACACCATATATTTT	CASSSGQGGNTIYF
-	TRBV10-3	-	TRBJ1-5	TGTGCCATCAGTGAGTCTCCAGGCTATGGCAATCAGCCCCAGCATTTT	CAISESPGYGNQPQHF
TRBD2	TRBV27	-	TRBJ2-7	TGTGCCAGCAGCCTCCAGGGACTAGGGGGCGAGCAGTACTTC	CASSLQGLGGEQYF
TRBD1	TRBV27	-	TRBJ2-7	TGTGCCAGCAGGACGAACTACCGGGACAGCTCCTACGAGCAGTACTTC	CASRTNYRDSSYEQYF
TRBD2	TRBV5-1	-	TRBJ2-1	TGCGCCAGCAGCTTCTTGACTAGCCCGGGAGAGCAGTTCTTC	CASSFLTSPGEQFF
-	TRBV30	-	TRBJ2-5	TGTGCCTGGAGCCCCAGGGGGGCAGGAGAGACCCAGTACTTC	CAWSPRGAGETQYF
-	TRBV6-5	-	TRBJ2-7	TGTGCCAGCAGTGACAGTGCCACCTACGAGCAGTACTTC	CASSDSATYEQYF
-	TRBV11-3	-	TRBJ1-3	TGTGCCAGCAGCCAGACCGGGGGTTTAGTGGACACCATATATTTT	CASSQTGGLVDTIYF
TRBD1	TRBV29-1	-	TRBJ1-5	TGCAGCGTTGAAGTTCGGGACAGGGGGAGCAATCAGCCCCAGCATTTT	CSVEVRDRGSNQPQHF
TRBD1	TRBV5-1	-	TRBJ2-7	TGCGCCAGCAGAGCCGGGACAGGGAGCTACGAGCAGTACTTC	CASRAGTGSYEQYF
TRBD1	TRBV5-4	-	TRBJ2-7	TGTGCCAGCAGCTTGGGGACAGGGGATTGGTACGAGCAGTACTTC	CASSLGTGDWYEQYF
-	TRBV5-6	-	TRBJ2-2	TGTGCCAGCAGCTTGGCGGGGGTAACGAACACCGGGGAGCTGTTTTTT	CASSLAGVTNTGELFF
-	TRBV27	-	TRBJ1-4	TGTGCCAGCAGCACAAGGGGTTGGGAAAAACTGTTTTTT	CASSTRGWEKLFF
TRBD1	TRBV10-3	-	TRBJ1-2	TGTGCCATCAGAACCCGACAGGGGGCCAGTGTTAATAACTATGGCTACACCTTC	CAIRTRQGASVNNYGYTF
-	TRBV10-3	-	TRBJ2-6	TGTGCCATCACCACGGACTTGGCTGGGGCCAACGTCCTGACTTTC	CAITTDLAGANVLTF
-	TRBV5-8	-	TRBJ2-1	TGTGCCAGCAGCGAGGGATTTTACAATGAGCAGTTCTTC	CASSEGFYNEQFF
-	TRBV5-1	-	TRBJ2-6	TGCGCCAGCAGCTCCGGCTCTGGGGCCAACGTCCTGACTTTC	CASSSGSGANVLTF
-	TRBV2	few	TRBJ1-6	TGTGCCAGCAGTGAAAGGCGGTTCTATAATTCACCCCTCCACTTT	CASSERRFYNSPLHF
TRBD1	TRBV27	-	TRBJ1-5	TGTGCCAGCAGTGCAACAGGGGAAAGCAATCAGCCCCAGCATTTT	CASSATGESNQPQHF
TRBD1	TRBV7-2	-	TRBJ2-7	TGTGCCAGCAGCTTACGGGACAGGGGACCCTACGAGCAGTACTTC	CASSLRDRGPYEQYF
-	TRBV9	-	TRBJ1-1	TGTGCCAGCAGCGCAACAGCTTTGAACACTGAAGCTTTCTTT	CASSATALNTEAFF
-	TRBV19	-	TRBJ2-3	TGTGCCAGTAGTACCCCCGGCAGGGGCACAGATACGCAGTATTTT	CASSTPGRGTDTQYF